The 10 T cell receptor beta chains below were found in one sample sequenced in a study of control samples from healthy donors and cancer patients (dated by TCRdb to 2018 to 2020). The protocol used for the library was the immunoSEQ multiplex PCR assay. TCRdb obtained this table from immuneACCESS and retained in-frame rearrangements with V and J assigned. These tables miss some clones; where compared with another copy, unresolved V genes account for less than half of the shortfall, and the remainder is unexplained. The sample table holds about 86,000 clones, of which about 88% were seen once. In total, the top ten clones hold about 10% of the sample. Sequencing was performed on PBMCs. Receptors were obtained from a woman in her fifties or sixties with colorectal cancer.

The chain recombines TRBV2 with TRBJ1-2; no firm D call. Germline V lookup: CDR1 SNHLY, CDR2 FYNNEI. The germline V and J ends were trimmed by 1 base and 5 bases, with 5 bases remaining between them. The CDR3 is 12 amino acids. The CDR3, as DNA: TGTGCCAGCAGTGAAGAAGGGTATGGCTACACCTTC. As protein: CASSEEGYGYTF.

J is TRBJ2-1 and V is TRBV18, with D possibly TRBD1 on 7 matching bases. V lost 2 bases to trimming and J lost 9 bases, with 11 bases between them. CDR1 and CDR2 (germline): KGHSH, LQKENI. The CDR3 runs to 13 residues. The CDR3 DNA sequence: TGTGCCAGCTCACCAGGAGGGGGCGGTGAGCAGTTCTTC. This encodes CASSPGGGGEQFF.

The V gene is TRBV24-1, the J gene TRBJ2-1; TRBD2 matches at 15 bases. This CDR3 region has 16 residues. V shed 3 bases and J 9 bases; nucleotides not matched to a gene: 5. Germline V gene data show CDR1 as KGHDR and CDR2 as SFDVKD. CDR3 amino acids: CATSDPGLAGGGEQFF. The CDR3 DNA follows: TGTGCCACCAGTGATCCAGGACTAGCGGGGGGGGGTGAGCAGTTCTTC.

The chain recombines TRBV18 with TRBJ1-6; D possibly corresponds to TRBD1 (6 bases). Germline loops: CDR1 KGHSH, CDR2 LQKENI. The CDR3 consists of 15 residues. V shed 4 bases and J shed 4 bases, with 11 bases lying between them. The CDR3 bases are TGTGCCAGCTCACTTCTGGACAGTTATAATTCACCCCTCCACTTT. As protein: CASSLLDSYNSPLHF. The full variable domain, completed using reference TRBV18 and TRBJ1-6, is NAGVMQNPRHLVRRRGQEARLRCSPMKGHSHVYWYRQLPEEGLKFMVYLQKENIIDESGMPKERFSAEFPKEGPSILRIQQVVRGDSAAYFCASSLLDSYNSPLHFGNGTRLTVT.

This chain connects TRBV6-2 or TRBV6-3 to TRBJ1-1, with D possibly TRBD1 on 5 matching bases. This CDR3 has 12 residues. With 6 bases removed from V and 5 bases from J, the gap between germline ends came to 10 bases. Germline lookup yields CDR1 MNHEY and CDR2 SVGEGT. The CDR3 DNA is TGTGCCAGCAGCCCCACAGGTACTGAAGCTTTCTTT. Translation: CASSPTGTEAFF.

The chain joins TRBV28 to TRBJ1-3, with TRBD1 matching over 8 bases. V shed 10 bases and J 1 base; nucleotides not matched to a gene: 18. This CDR3 spans 18 amino acids. From germline, CDR1 is MDHEN and CDR2 SYDVKM. CDR3 protein: CATRLKTGGFFSGNTIYF. The CDR3 DNA reads as TGTGCCACGCGCCTAAAAACAGGGGGGTTTTTTTCTGGAAACACCATATATTTT.

CDR3 nucleotide sequence: TGTGCCATCAGGGGAGGCCTGCACAATGAGCAGTTCTTC. It yields the protein CAIRGGLHNEQFF. The rearrangement joins TRBV10-3 to TRBJ2-1, with TRBD2 as a possible D gene (6 bases). From germline, CDR1 is ENHRY and CDR2 SYGVKD. The CDR3 loop spans 13 amino acids. Between the trimmed V and J ends, which lost 6 bases and 5 bases, there was a span of 11 bases.

This chain uses TRBV3-1 (or the pseudogene TRBV3-2) with TRBJ1-2; the D gene is possibly TRBD1 (6 bases). The V end lost 5 bases, the J end lost 6 bases, and 16 bases lay between the germline ends. The germline V gene has CDR1 LGHDT and CDR2 YNNKEL (reference sequence). The CDR3 length is 14 residues. As DNA, the CDR3 is TGTGCCAGCAGCTTGCAGGGGATAGTCGATGGCTACACCTTC. Translated, it gives CASSLQGIVDGYTF.

This rearrangement joins TRBV19 to TRBJ1-6, with TRBD1 identical over 9 bases. Germline assignment: CDR1 LNHDA and CDR2 SQIVND (reference sequence). Trimming removed 7 bases from V and 6 bases from J; junction bases left unmatched: 7. The CDR3 contains 15 residues. In nucleotides, the CDR3 is TGTGCCAGTATGGGACAGGGACTGGGTAATTCACCCCTCCACTTT. Its protein is CASMGQGLGNSPLHF. Full variable domain (remainder filled in from reference TRBV19 and TRBJ1-6): DGGITQSPKYLFRKEGQNVTLSCEQNLNHDAMYWYRQDPGQGLRLIYYSQIVNDFQKGDIAEGYSVSREKKESFPLTVTSAQKNPTAFYLCASMGQGLGNSPLHFGNGTRLTVT.

The chain recombines TRBV28 with TRBJ1-1; TRBD1 might be the D (5 bases). Between the trimmed V and J ends, which lost 7 bases and 5 bases, there was a span of 17 bases. There are 14 residues in the CDR3. Germline loops: CDR1 MDHEN, CDR2 SYDVKM. The CDR3 spells CASTRPGGRTEAFF. For the CDR3, the DNA is TGTGCCAGCACCCGCCCGGGGGGGAGGACTGAAGCTTTCTTT.